This is a list of T cell receptor beta chains from one sample in a study of glioma-infiltrating T cells after dendritic cell vaccination. Clones were sequenced by immunoSEQ multiplex PCR, and TCRdb holds only the in-frame ones, with some missing. The repertoire consists of some 110,000 clones, with about 90% occurring once and the leading ten covering approximately 2.7%. Material: blood, obtained after dendritic cell vaccination. The source is a human donor with glioblastoma. The CDR3 runs from the conserved cysteine through the conserved F or W. Fields, in order: J gene, clone size, D gene, V gene, CDR3 protein, CDR3 DNA. D genes are given only for firm matches. Rows give clone size only sometimes, using once, few, many, or a class for an expanded clone.

TRBJ2-2,.,TRBD1,TRBV7-3,CASSYGTGARAGELFF,TGTGCCAGCAGCTACGGGACAGGGGCAAGGGCCGGGGAGCTGTTTTTT
TRBJ2-7,.,TRBD2,TRBV30,CAWAPPATSGRSEQYF,TGTGCCTGGGCCCCCCCCGCGACTAGCGGGAGGAGTGAGCAGTACTTC
TRBJ1-2,.,TRBD1,TRBV2,CASSDQGATYGYTF,TGTGCCAGCAGTGATCAGGGGGCTACCTATGGCTACACCTTC
TRBJ1-1,.,.,TRBV6-5,CASSYYGGGSTEAFF,TGTGCCAGCAGTTACTATGGGGGGGGCAGCACTGAAGCTTTCTTT
TRBJ1-2,.,.,TRBV7-9,CASSLVAGAPHGYTF,TGTGCCAGCAGCTTAGTGGCAGGGGCCCCTCATGGCTACACCTTC
TRBJ1-2,.,TRBD1,TRBV4-1,CASSQLLRQGARLNF,TGCGCCAGCAGCCAACTCTTGAGACAGGGGGCCAGACTTAACTTC
TRBJ1-2,.,.,TRBV2,CASSGGNFYGYTF,TGTGCCAGCAGTGGAGGGAATTTCTATGGCTACACCTTC
TRBJ2-7,.,.,TRBV4-1,CASSQDPDSSYEQYF,TGCGCCAGCAGCCAAGATCCGGACAGCTCCTACGAGCAGTACTTC
TRBJ1-5,.,.,TRBV28,CASSLLAPNQPQHF,TGTGCCAGCAGTTTATTAGCCCCCAATCAGCCCCAGCATTTT
TRBJ2-1,.,.,TRBV11-3,CASSLGQGNEQFF,TGTGCCAGCAGCTTAGGCCAGGGCAATGAGCAGTTCTTC
TRBJ2-2,once,.,TRBV23-1,CASSQEEGEPPGELFF,TGCGCCAGCAGTCAAGAGGAGGGAGAGCCGCCCGGGGAGCTGTTTTTT
TRBJ1-6,.,TRBD1,TRBV18,CASSPLGQGSPLHF,TGTGCCAGCTCACCACTAGGACAGGGTTCACCCCTCCACTTT
TRBJ2-1,.,TRBD2,TRBV2,CATSSQRGSYNEQFF,TGTGCCACCTCGAGCCAGCGGGGCTCCTACAATGAGCAGTTCTTC
TRBJ1-2,.,TRBD1,TRBV2,CASRATGDYGYTF,TGTGCCAGCAGAGCGACAGGGGACTATGGCTACACCTTC